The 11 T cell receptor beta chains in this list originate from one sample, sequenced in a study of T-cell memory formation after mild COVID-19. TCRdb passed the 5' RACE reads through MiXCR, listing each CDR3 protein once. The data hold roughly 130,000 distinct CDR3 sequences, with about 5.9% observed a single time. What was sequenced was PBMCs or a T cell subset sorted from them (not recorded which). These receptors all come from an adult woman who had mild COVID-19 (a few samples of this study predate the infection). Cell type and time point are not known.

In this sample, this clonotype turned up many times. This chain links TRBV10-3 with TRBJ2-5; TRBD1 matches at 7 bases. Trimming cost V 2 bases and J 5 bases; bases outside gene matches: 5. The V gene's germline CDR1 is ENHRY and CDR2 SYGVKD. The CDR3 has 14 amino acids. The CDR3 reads CAISEPTGSETQYF. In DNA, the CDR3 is TGTGCCATCAGTGAGCCGACAGGGTCGGAGACCCAGTACTTC.

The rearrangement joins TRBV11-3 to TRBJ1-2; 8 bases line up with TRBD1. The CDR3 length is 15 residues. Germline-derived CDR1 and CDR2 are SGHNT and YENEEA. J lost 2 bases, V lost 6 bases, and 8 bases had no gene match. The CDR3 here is CASRRSQGGNYGYTF. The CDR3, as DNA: TGTGCCAGCAGACGTTCACAGGGGGGGAACTATGGCTACACCTTC. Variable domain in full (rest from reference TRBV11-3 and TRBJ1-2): EAGVVQSPRYKIIEKKQPVAFWCNPISGHNTLYWYLQNLGQGPELLIRYENEEAVDDSQLPKDRFSAERLKGVDSTLKIQPAELGDSAVYLCASRRSQGGNYGYTFGSGTRLTVV.

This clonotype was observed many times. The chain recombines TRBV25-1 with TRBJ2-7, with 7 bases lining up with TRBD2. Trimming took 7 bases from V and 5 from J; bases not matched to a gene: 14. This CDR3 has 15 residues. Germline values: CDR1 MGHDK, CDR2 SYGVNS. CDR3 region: CASTPAGGSKHEQYF. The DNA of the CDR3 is TGTGCCAGCACCCCCGCCGGCGGGAGTAAACACGAGCAGTACTTC.

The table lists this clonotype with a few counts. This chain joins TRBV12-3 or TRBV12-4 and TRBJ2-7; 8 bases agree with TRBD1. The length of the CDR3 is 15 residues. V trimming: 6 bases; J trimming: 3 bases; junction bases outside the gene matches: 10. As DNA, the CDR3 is TGTGCCAGCAGATATTCGACAGGGGATTACTACGAGCAGTACTTC. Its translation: CASRYSTGDYYEQYF.

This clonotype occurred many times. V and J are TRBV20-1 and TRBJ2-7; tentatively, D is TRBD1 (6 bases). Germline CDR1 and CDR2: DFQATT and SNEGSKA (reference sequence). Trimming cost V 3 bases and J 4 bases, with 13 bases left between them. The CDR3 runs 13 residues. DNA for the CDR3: TGCAGTGCTAGGAAACAGGGAAAATACGAGCAGTACTTC. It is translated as CSARKQGKYEQYF.

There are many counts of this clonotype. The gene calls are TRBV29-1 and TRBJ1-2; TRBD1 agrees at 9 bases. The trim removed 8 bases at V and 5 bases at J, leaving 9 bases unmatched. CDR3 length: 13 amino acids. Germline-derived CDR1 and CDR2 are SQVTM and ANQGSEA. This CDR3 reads CSSSAGQGYGYTF. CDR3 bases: TGCAGCTCAAGTGCGGGACAGGGATATGGCTACACCTTC. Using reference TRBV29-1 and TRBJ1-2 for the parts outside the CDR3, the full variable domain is SAVISQKPSRDICQRGTSLTIQCQVDSQVTMMFWYRQQPGQSLTLIATANQGSEATYESGFVIDKFPISRPNLTFSTLTVSNMSPEDSSIYLCSSSAGQGYGYTFGSGTRLTVV.

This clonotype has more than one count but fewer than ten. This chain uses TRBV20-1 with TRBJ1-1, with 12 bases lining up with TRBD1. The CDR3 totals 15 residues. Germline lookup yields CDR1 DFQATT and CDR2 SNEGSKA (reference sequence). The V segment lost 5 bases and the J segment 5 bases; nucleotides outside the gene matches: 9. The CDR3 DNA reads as TGCAGTGCTGGGACAGGGGGCGGTTTCGGTACTGAAGCTTTCTTT. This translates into CSAGTGGGFGTEAFF.

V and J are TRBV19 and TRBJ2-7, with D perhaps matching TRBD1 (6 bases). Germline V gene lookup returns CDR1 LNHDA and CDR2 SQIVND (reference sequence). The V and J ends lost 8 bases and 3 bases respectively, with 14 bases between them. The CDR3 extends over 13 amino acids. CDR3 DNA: TGTGCCAGTCAGGGGTCCTCTTACTACGAGCAGTACTTC. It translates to CASQGSSYYEQYF. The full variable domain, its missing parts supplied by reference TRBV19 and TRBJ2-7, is DGGITQSPKYLFRKEGQNVTLSCEQNLNHDAMYWYRQDPGQGLRLIYYSQIVNDFQKGDIAEGYSVSREKKESFPLTVTSAQKNPTAFYLCASQGSSYYEQYFGPGTRLTVT.

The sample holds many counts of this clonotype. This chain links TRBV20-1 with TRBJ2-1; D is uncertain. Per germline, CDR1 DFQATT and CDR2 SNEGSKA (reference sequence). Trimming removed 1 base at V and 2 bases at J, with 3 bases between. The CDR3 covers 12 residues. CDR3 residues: CSARGPYNEQFF. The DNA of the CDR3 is TGCAGTGCTAGAGGGCCCTACAATGAGCAGTTCTTC.

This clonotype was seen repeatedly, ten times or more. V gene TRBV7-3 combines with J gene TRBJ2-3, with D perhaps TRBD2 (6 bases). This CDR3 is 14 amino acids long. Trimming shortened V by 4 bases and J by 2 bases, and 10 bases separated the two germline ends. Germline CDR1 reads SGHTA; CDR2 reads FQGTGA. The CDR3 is CASSSGLFTDTQYF. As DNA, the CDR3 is TGTGCCAGCAGCTCCGGACTATTCACAGATACGCAGTATTTT.

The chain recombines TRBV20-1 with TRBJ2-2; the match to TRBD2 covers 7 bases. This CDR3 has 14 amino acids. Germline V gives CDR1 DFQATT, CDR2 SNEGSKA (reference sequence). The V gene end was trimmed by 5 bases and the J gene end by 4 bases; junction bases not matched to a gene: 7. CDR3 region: CSAPGGGSTGELFF. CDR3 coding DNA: TGCAGTGCTCCGGGGGGAGGGTCCACCGGGGAGCTGTTTTTT.